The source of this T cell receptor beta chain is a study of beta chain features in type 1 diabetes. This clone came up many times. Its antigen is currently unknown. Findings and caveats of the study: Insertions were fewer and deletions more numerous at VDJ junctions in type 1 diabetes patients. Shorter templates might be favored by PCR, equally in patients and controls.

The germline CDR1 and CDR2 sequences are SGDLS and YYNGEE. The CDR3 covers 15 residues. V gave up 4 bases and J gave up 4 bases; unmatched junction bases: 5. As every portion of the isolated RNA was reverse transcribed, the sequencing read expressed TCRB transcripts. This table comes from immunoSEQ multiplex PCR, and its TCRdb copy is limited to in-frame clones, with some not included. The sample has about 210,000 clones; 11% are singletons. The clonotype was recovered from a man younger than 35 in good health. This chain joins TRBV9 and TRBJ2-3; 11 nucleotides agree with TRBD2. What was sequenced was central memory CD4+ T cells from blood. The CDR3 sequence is CASSRTSGSADTQYF. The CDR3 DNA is TGTGCCAGCAGCCGCACTAGCGGGAGTGCAGATACGCAGTATTTT.